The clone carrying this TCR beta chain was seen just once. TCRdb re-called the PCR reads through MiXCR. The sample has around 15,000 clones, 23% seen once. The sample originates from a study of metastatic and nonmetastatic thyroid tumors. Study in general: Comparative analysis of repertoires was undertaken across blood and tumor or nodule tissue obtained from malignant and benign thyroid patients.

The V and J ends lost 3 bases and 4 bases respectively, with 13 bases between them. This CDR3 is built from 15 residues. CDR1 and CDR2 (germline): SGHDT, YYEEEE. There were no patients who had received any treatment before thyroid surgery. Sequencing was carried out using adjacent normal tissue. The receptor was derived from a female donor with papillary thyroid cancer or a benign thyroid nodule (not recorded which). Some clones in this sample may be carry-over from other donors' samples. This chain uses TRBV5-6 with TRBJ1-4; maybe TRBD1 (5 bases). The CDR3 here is CASSSRDGNNEKLFF. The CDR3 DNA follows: TGTGCCAGCAGCTCCCGGGACGGAAATAATGAAAAACTGTTTTTT.